The next 10 T cell receptor beta chains were all read from a single sample in a study of shared clonotypes between healthy human individuals. The repertoire was sequenced with immunoSEQ multiplex PCR; TCRdb's copy has only in-frame clones and lacks some. The sample records about 1 million clones, about 75% being singletons. Specimen: memory CD4+ T cells sorted from blood. Indicated subset: CD45RA-negative fraction. The receptors were sampled from a man between 18 and 29 years old in good health.

The chain employs TRBV6-5 and TRBJ1-2; a weak D match, TRBD1 (5 bases). There are 14 residues in the CDR3. Germline V gene sequence: CDR1 MNHEY, CDR2 SVGAGI. The V gene lost 7 bases and the J gene lost 4 bases, with 16 bases spanning the gap. DNA of the CDR3: TGTGCCAGCATTCCCGTGGGGGGTAGCTATGGCTACACCTTC. Protein product: CASIPVGGSYGYTF.

The V and J genes are TRBV5-8 and TRBJ2-5; 9 bases fit TRBD1. Trimming removed 0 bases from V and 4 bases from J; junction bases left unmatched: 10. CDR1 and CDR2 (germline): SGHTS, YDEGEE. This CDR3 contains 17 residues. DNA for the CDR3: TGTGCCAGCAGCTTGGGGTTCGGGACAGGGCTGGGAGAGACCCAGTACTTC. Its translation: CASSLGFGTGLGETQYF.

The rearrangement joins TRBV6-5 to TRBJ2-1; D is possibly TRBD1 or TRBD2 (6 bases each). The CDR3 consists of 14 residues. CDR1 is MNHEY, CDR2 SVGAGI, per germline. Trimming took off 6 bases at V and 7 bases at J, with 16 bases between the two ends. The chain's CDR3 is CASSEGGKGNEQFF. The CDR3 coding sequence is TGTGCCAGCAGCGAAGGGGGGAAAGGTAATGAGCAGTTCTTC.

The chain employs TRBV29-1 and TRBJ2-5, with 10 bases identical to TRBD2. This CDR3 has 11 residues. J lost 13 bases, V lost 0 bases, and 2 bases had no gene match. Germline V CDR1 and CDR2: SQVTM, ANQGSEA. CDR3 bases: TGCAGCGTTGAAGAAGGGACTAGCGCGTACTTC. Protein sequence: CSVEEGTSAYF.

This chain links TRBV19 with TRBJ2-2, with a possible D match to TRBD1 (5 bases). Trimming pared 6 bases from V and 0 bases from J, leaving 8 bases between. Germline CDR1 and CDR2: LNHDA and SQIVND (reference sequence). This CDR3 has 14 residues. CDR3: CASRTDSNTGELFF. CDR3 nucleotides: TGTGCCAGTAGGACAGACTCGAACACCGGGGAGCTGTTTTTT.

The chain has TRBV18 and TRBJ1-6, with TRBD1 matching 9 bases. This CDR3 is 15 amino acids long. The germline gives CDR1 KGHSH, CDR2 LQKENI. J was trimmed by 9 bases and V by 0 bases; bases with no gene match: 3. The CDR3, as DNA: TGTGCCAGCTCACCACCGGGACAGGGTAGTTCACCCCTCCACTTT. Translating gives CASSPPGQGSSPLHF.

This clone was seen at least ten times. This chain joins TRBV28 and TRBJ2-3, with TRBD2 matching 10 bases. The CDR3 is made up of 15 amino acids. V lost 0 bases to trimming and J lost 4 bases; unmatched junction nucleotides: 1. CDR1 MDHEN and CDR2 SYDVKM come from the germline V gene. In DNA form, the CDR3 reads TGTGCCAGCAGTTTATGGAGCGGGGGGGCAGATACGCAGTATTTT. As protein: CASSLWSGGADTQYF.

The chain is built from TRBV2 and TRBJ2-3; 10 bases are shared with TRBD2. Germline V gene data show CDR1 as SNHLY and CDR2 as FYNNEI. Trimming cost V 6 bases and J 4 bases; bases outside gene matches: 13. The CDR3 extends over 17 amino acids. CDR3 sequence reads: CASSRTNPSGGSDTQYF. The CDR3 DNA is TGTGCCAGCAGCAGAACAAATCCTAGCGGGGGATCAGATACGCAGTATTTT.

The J gene is TRBJ2-3, the V gene TRBV7-9; TRBD2 aligns across 7 bases. CDR3 length equals 17 residues. Trimming cost V 3 bases and J 1 base; bases outside gene matches: 10. Germline CDR1 is SEHNR and CDR2 is FQNEAQ (reference sequence). The CDR3 loop reads CASSLGGWAEGTDTQYF. Here the CDR3 DNA reads TGTGCCAGCAGCTTGGGAGGGTGGGCTGAGGGCACAGATACGCAGTATTTT.

V gene TRBV7-9 combines with J gene TRBJ2-5, with 7 bases aligning to TRBD2. The CDR3 sequence is 12 residues long. Unmatched junction bases numbered 6, after V lost 10 bases and J lost 4 bases. From germline, CDR1 is SEHNR and CDR2 FQNEAQ (reference sequence). CDR3 DNA sequence: TGTGCCACGGGAGGCGGGGCAGAGACCCAGTACTTC. The encoded protein is CATGGGAETQYF.